The present TCR beta chain was sequenced within a study of OX40 agonist ivuxolimab in advanced cancers. Whole-study findings and limits: Some nonresponders likewise displayed low normalized T-cell clonal expansion.

About this clone: Its matching antigen is unknown.

The CDR3 length is 16 residues. V was cut by 6 bases and J by 2 bases, with 19 bases left in between. CDR1 is SGHNT, CDR2 YYREEE, per germline (reference sequence). TCRdb's table, derived via immunoSEQ multiplex PCR, lists solely in-frame clones and lacks some. The sample holds 80,000 to 100,000 clones, approximately 90% seen once. The TCR sequence derives from an adult with an advanced solid tumor such as melanoma, head and neck, liver or kidney cancer. This chain joins TRBV5-4 and TRBJ2-3, with D possibly being TRBD2 (6 bases). The input for sequencing was CD4+ or CD8+ T cells sorted from blood, taken in a trial of the OX40 agonist ivuxolimab. Here the CDR3 reads CASTHMRRGSTDTQYF. The CDR3 DNA is TGTGCCAGCACCCATATGAGGCGGGGCTCCACAGATACGCAGTATTTT.